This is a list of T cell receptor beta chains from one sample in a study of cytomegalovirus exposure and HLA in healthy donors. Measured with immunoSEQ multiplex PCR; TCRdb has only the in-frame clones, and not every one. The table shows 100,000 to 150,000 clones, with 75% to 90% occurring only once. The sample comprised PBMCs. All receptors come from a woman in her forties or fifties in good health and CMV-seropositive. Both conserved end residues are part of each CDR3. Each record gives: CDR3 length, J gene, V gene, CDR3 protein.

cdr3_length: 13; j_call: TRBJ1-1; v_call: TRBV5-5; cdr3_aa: CASRTGMNTEAFF
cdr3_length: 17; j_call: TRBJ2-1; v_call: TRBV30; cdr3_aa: CAWSRLPGLASYNEQFF
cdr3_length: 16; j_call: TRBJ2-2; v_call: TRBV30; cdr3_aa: CAWSVNRGSNTGELFF
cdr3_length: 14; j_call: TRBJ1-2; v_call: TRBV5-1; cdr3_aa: CASTGQPTNYGYTF
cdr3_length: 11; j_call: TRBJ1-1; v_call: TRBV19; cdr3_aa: CASRANTEAFF
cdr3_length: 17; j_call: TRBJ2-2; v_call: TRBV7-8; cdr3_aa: CASSLVGMGGERGELFF
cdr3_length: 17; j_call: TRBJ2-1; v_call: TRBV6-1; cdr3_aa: CASSEPAWREGRNEQFF
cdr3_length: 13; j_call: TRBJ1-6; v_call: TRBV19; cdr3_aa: CATGTGGNSPLHF
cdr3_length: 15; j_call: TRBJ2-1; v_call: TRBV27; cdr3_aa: CASRRGDLYYNEQFF
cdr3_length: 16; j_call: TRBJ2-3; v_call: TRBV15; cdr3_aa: CATSAEEVARFNTQYF
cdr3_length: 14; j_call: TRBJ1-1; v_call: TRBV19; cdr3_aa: CASSPRELNTEAFF